A single sample gave rise to the 10 T cell receptor beta chains below, sequenced in a study of T cell responses to AZD1222 COVID-19 vaccine. The assay was immunoSEQ multiplex PCR, and TCRdb's table has in-frame clones only and misses some. The data show 92,000 or so clones, with roughly nine tenths seen just once and roughly 24% held by the top ten. The specimen was peripheral blood, collected on day 0 of AZD1222 vaccination. The receptors stem from an adult in good health.

This rearrangement joins TRBV7-2 to TRBJ2-7; TRBD1 matches 7 bases. J lost 0 bases, V lost 5 bases, and 10 bases had no gene match. Germline V gene data show CDR1 as SGHTA and CDR2 as FQGNSA. The length of the CDR3 is 16 residues. CDR3 sequence: CASSPTTGASSYEQYF. The CDR3 nucleotides read TGTGCCAGCAGCCCCACTACAGGGGCCAGCTCCTACGAGCAGTACTTC.

CDR3 sequence: CASSPGRDEQYF. In nucleotides, the CDR3 is TGTGCCAGCAGCCCTGGCCGGGACGAGCAGTACTTC. This sequence joins TRBV7-9 and TRBJ2-7, with D unclear. Trimming shortened V by 5 bases and J by 5 bases, and 10 bases separated the two germline ends. The CDR3 has 12 amino acids. Germline CDR1 is SEHNR and CDR2 is FQNEAQ (reference sequence).

This chain connects TRBV3-1 (or the pseudogene TRBV3-2) to TRBJ2-2; 14 bases are shared with TRBD2. Germline V lookup: CDR1 LGHDT, CDR2 YNNKEL (reference sequence). With 5 bases clipped from V and 2 bases from J, the junction kept 7 bases outside the gene matches. This CDR3 comprises 18 residues. CDR3 region: CASSYGLAGGANTGELFF. In DNA, the CDR3 is TGTGCCAGCAGCTATGGACTAGCGGGAGGAGCAAACACCGGGGAGCTGTTTTTT.

This chain joins TRBV7-2 and TRBJ2-5; 7 bases are a match to TRBD1. Germline V lookup: CDR1 SGHTA, CDR2 FQGNSA. J lost 5 bases, V lost 1 base, and 7 bases had no gene match. The CDR3 contains 15 residues. The DNA for the CDR3 is TGTGCCAGCAGCTTAGTAAAGGGGGCCGGGGAGACCCAGTACTTC. It encodes CASSLVKGAGETQYF.

V gene TRBV28 combines with J gene TRBJ2-7; D uncertain. CDR3 length: 14 amino acids. Per the germline V gene, CDR1 is MDHEN and CDR2 is SYDVKM. Trimming removed 5 bases at V and 3 bases at J, with 14 bases between. This CDR3 reads CASSPPGRNYEQYF. CDR3 coding DNA: TGTGCCAGCAGTCCCCCCGGACGGAACTACGAGCAGTACTTC.

This chain connects TRBV4-3 to TRBJ2-3; 8 bases line up with TRBD2. From germline, CDR1 is LGHNA and CDR2 YSLEER. The CDR3 has 16 amino acids. Trimming took 2 bases from V and 4 from J; bases not matched to a gene: 8. The CDR3 DNA reads as TGCGCCAGCAGCCAAACAGCGGGAGTTCGCGCAGATACGCAGTATTTT. Its protein is CASSQTAGVRADTQYF.

This clone was found a few times. The rearrangement links TRBV28 to TRBJ1-4; tentative D call: TRBD1 (5 bases). CDR3 length: 16 amino acids. Germline assignment: CDR1 MDHEN and CDR2 SYDVKM. V was pared by 6 bases and J by 0 bases, with 14 bases between. CDR3: CASSRDRAPTNEKLFF. The CDR3 DNA is TGTGCCAGCAGCCGGGACCGAGCACCAACTAATGAAAAACTGTTTTTT. The variable domain in full, completed from reference TRBV28 and TRBJ1-4, reads DVKVTQSSRYLVKRTGEKVFLECVQDMDHENMFWYRQDPGLGLRLIYFSYDVKMKEKGDIPEGYSVSREKKERFSLILESASTNQTSMYLCASSRDRAPTNEKLFFGSGTQLSVL.

The gene calls are TRBV24-1 and TRBJ2-3; 7 bases are shared with TRBD1. Germline CDR1 reads KGHDR; CDR2 reads SFDVKD. The V segment lost 9 bases and the J segment 2 bases; nucleotides outside the gene matches: 4. This CDR3 is built from 13 residues. In DNA, the CDR3 is TGTGCCACCGCACAGGGGCCCACAGATACGCAGTATTTT. It encodes CATAQGPTDTQYF.

In this sample, this clone turned up many times. V and J are TRBV15 and TRBJ2-6, with D tentatively TRBD2 (6 bases). Germline values: CDR1 LNHNV, CDR2 YYDKDF (reference sequence). Trimming shortened V by 8 bases and J by 4 bases, and 30 bases separated the two germline ends. The CDR3 contains 20 residues. CDR3 region: CATSDGGGSEGLPGANVLTF. The CDR3 DNA is TGTGCCACCTCCGACGGAGGCGGATCGGAGGGCCTCCCAGGGGCCAACGTCCTGACTTTC.

J is TRBJ1-6 and V is TRBV9; D might be TRBD1 (6 bases). This CDR3 spans 14 amino acids. CDR1 SGDLS and CDR2 YYNGEE come from the germline V gene. The V and J ends lost 4 bases and 7 bases respectively, with 12 bases between them. The CDR3 DNA is TGTGCCAGCAGCTGGGACACGGGAAATTCACCCCTCCACTTT. This gives the protein CASSWDTGNSPLHF.